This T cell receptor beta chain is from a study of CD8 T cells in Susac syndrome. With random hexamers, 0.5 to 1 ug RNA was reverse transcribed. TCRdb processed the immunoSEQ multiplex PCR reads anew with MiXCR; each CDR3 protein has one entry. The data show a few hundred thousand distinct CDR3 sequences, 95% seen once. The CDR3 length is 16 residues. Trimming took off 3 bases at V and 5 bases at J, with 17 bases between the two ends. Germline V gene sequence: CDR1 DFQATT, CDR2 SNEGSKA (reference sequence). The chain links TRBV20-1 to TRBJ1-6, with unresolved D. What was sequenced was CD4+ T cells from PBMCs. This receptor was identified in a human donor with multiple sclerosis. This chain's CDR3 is CSASYAETDDNSPLHF. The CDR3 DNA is TGCAGTGCTAGTTATGCCGAAACAGACGATAATTCACCCCTCCACTTT.